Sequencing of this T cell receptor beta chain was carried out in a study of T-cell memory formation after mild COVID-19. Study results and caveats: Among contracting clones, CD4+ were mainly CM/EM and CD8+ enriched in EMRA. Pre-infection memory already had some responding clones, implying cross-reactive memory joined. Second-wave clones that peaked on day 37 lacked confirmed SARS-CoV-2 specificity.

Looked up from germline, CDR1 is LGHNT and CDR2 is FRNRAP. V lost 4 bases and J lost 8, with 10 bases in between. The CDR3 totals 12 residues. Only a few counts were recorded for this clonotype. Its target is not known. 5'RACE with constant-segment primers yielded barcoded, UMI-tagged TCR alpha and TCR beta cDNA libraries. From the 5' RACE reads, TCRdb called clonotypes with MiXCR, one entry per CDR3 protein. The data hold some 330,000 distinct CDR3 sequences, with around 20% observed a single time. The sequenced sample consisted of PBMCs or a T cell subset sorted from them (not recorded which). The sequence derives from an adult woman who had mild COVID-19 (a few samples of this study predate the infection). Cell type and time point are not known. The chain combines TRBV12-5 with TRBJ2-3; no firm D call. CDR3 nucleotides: TGTGCTAGTGGTTCCGATGTCGGTACGCAGTATTTT. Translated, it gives CASGSDVGTQYF.